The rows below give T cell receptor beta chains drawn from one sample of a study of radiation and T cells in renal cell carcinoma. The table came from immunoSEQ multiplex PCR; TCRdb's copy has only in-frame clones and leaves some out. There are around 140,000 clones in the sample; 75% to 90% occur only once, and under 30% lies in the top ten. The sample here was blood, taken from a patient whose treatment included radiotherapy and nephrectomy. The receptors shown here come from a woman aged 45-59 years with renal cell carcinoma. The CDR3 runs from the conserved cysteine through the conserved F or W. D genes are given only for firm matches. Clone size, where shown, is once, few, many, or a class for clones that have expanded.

cdr3_aa: CASSPRPDRAETQYF
cdr3_nt: TGTGCCAGCTCACCGAGACCAGACAGGGCAGAGACCCAGTACTTC
d_call: TRBD1
j_call: TRBJ2-5
clone_size: -
v_call: TRBV18

cdr3_aa: CASSSPGQGTEAFF
cdr3_nt: TGCGCCAGCAGCTCACCGGGACAGGGTACTGAAGCTTTCTTT
d_call: TRBD1
j_call: TRBJ1-1
clone_size: -
v_call: TRBV5-1

cdr3_aa: CASSTRGPRSYEQYF
cdr3_nt: TGTGCCAGCAGTACTAGGGGGCCCAGGTCCTACGAGCAGTACTTC
d_call: TRBD1
j_call: TRBJ2-7
clone_size: -
v_call: TRBV28

cdr3_aa: CASKAAGDLSGANVLTF
cdr3_nt: TGCGCCAGCAAGGCGGCCGGGGACCTCTCTGGGGCCAACGTCCTGACTTTC
d_call: -
j_call: TRBJ2-6
clone_size: -
v_call: TRBV5-1

cdr3_aa: CASRTGGVAGYTF
cdr3_nt: TGTGCCAGCAGAACAGGGGGCGTAGCTGGCTACACCTTC
d_call: TRBD1
j_call: TRBJ1-2
clone_size: -
v_call: TRBV6-6

cdr3_aa: CASSFNRDDYEQYF
cdr3_nt: TGTGCCAGCAGCTTCAACCGGGACGACTACGAGCAGTACTTC
d_call: -
j_call: TRBJ2-7
clone_size: -
v_call: TRBV11-2

cdr3_aa: CASSVRSGAAGNTIYF
cdr3_nt: TGTGCCAGCAGCGTCCGCAGTGGGGCGGCTGGAAACACCATATATTTT
d_call: -
j_call: TRBJ1-3
clone_size: once
v_call: TRBV7-2

cdr3_aa: CASSLGSPSGANVLTF
cdr3_nt: TGCGCCAGCAGCCTGGGGAGCCCCTCTGGGGCCAACGTCCTGACTTTC
d_call: -
j_call: TRBJ2-6
clone_size: -
v_call: TRBV5-1

cdr3_aa: CASSIPDGPNTEAFF
cdr3_nt: TGTGCCAGCAGCATCCCCGACGGCCCGAACACTGAAGCTTTCTTT
d_call: -
j_call: TRBJ1-1
clone_size: few
v_call: TRBV9

cdr3_aa: CASSPEVDWNEQFF
cdr3_nt: TGCGCCAGCAGCCCCGAAGTGGACTGGAATGAGCAGTTCTTC
d_call: -
j_call: TRBJ2-1
clone_size: -
v_call: TRBV5-1

cdr3_aa: CASSFKAGGLGETQYF
cdr3_nt: TGTGCCAGCAGCTTCAAAGCGGGGGGGCTTGGTGAGACCCAGTACTTC
d_call: TRBD2
j_call: TRBJ2-5
clone_size: -
v_call: TRBV7-2

cdr3_aa: CASKDPTRDGYTF
cdr3_nt: TGTGCCAGTAAAGACCCAACCCGGGATGGCTACACCTTC
d_call: -
j_call: TRBJ1-2
clone_size: -
v_call: TRBV19

cdr3_aa: CASSQDGGPDTEAFF
cdr3_nt: TGCGCCAGCAGCCAAGATGGGGGGCCGGACACTGAAGCTTTCTTT
d_call: -
j_call: TRBJ1-1
clone_size: few
v_call: TRBV4-3

cdr3_aa: CSVRAIVGELFF
cdr3_nt: TGCAGCGTCCGAGCGATCGTCGGGGAGCTGTTTTTT
d_call: -
j_call: TRBJ2-2
clone_size: few
v_call: TRBV29-1

cdr3_aa: CASSTGSGETQYF
cdr3_nt: TGCGCCAGCAGCACGGGCTCGGGAGAGACCCAGTACTTC
d_call: -
j_call: TRBJ2-5
clone_size: -
v_call: TRBV5-1

cdr3_aa: CASSYEDGYGYTF
cdr3_nt: TGTGCCAGCAGTTACGAGGATGGCTATGGCTACACCTTC
d_call: -
j_call: TRBJ1-2
clone_size: -
v_call: TRBV27

cdr3_aa: CASSLSGADTEAFF
cdr3_nt: TGTGCCAGCAGTTTATCGGGGGCTGACACTGAAGCTTTCTTT
d_call: -
j_call: TRBJ1-1
clone_size: -
v_call: TRBV6-4

cdr3_aa: CATSRDLQGEIYF
cdr3_nt: TGTGCCACCAGCAGAGATCTGCAGGGGGAAATATATTTT
d_call: TRBD1
j_call: TRBJ1-3
clone_size: -
v_call: TRBV15

cdr3_aa: CASSQDRENTEAFF
cdr3_nt: TGCGCCAGCAGCCAAGACCGGGAGAACACTGAAGCTTTCTTT
d_call: -
j_call: TRBJ1-1
clone_size: -
v_call: TRBV4-1

cdr3_aa: CASSGATTDTQYF
cdr3_nt: TGCGCCAGCAGTGGGGCCACCACAGATACGCAGTATTTT
d_call: -
j_call: TRBJ2-3
clone_size: -
v_call: TRBV10-1

cdr3_aa: CASSLGQDTEAFF
cdr3_nt: TGCGCCAGCAGCTTGGGTCAGGACACTGAAGCTTTCTTT
d_call: -
j_call: TRBJ1-1
clone_size: -
v_call: TRBV5-1

cdr3_aa: CASSARDRGDYNEQFF
cdr3_nt: TGTGCCAGCAGTGCCCGGGACAGGGGGGACTACAATGAGCAGTTCTTC
d_call: TRBD1
j_call: TRBJ2-1
clone_size: -
v_call: TRBV6-4

cdr3_aa: CASMGQGPYGYTF
cdr3_nt: TGTGCCAGCATGGGTCAGGGGCCCTATGGCTACACCTTC
d_call: -
j_call: TRBJ1-2
clone_size: -
v_call: TRBV6-6

cdr3_aa: CASSDRVGGYTF
cdr3_nt: TGTGCCAGCAGTGACAGGGTTGGGGGCTACACCTTC
d_call: TRBD1
j_call: TRBJ1-2
clone_size: -
v_call: TRBV6-5

cdr3_aa: CASSAEGGLSPLDYGYTF
cdr3_nt: TGTGCCAGCAGCGCTGAAGGGGGACTGTCGCCTTTGGACTATGGCTACACCTTC
d_call: -
j_call: TRBJ1-2
clone_size: -
v_call: TRBV9

cdr3_aa: CASSQVGGVKYQAFF
cdr3_nt: TGCGCCAGCAGCCAAGTGGGCGGGGTCAAATACCAAGCTTTCTTT
d_call: -
j_call: TRBJ1-1
clone_size: -
v_call: TRBV4-1

cdr3_aa: CASIRGQNSYEQYF
cdr3_nt: TGTGCCAGCATTCGTGGTCAAAACTCCTACGAGCAGTACTTC
d_call: -
j_call: TRBJ2-7
clone_size: -
v_call: TRBV2

cdr3_aa: CASRLRGNTEAFF
cdr3_nt: TGTGCCAGCAGACTCAGGGGCAACACTGAAGCTTTCTTT
d_call: -
j_call: TRBJ1-1
clone_size: few
v_call: TRBV5-4

cdr3_aa: CASSSYRGRAYGYTF
cdr3_nt: TGTGCCAGCAGCTCATACAGGGGGCGAGCCTATGGCTACACCTTC
d_call: TRBD1
j_call: TRBJ1-2
clone_size: once
v_call: TRBV7-9

cdr3_aa: CASSVGAGSTDTQYF
cdr3_nt: TGTGCCAGCAGCGTAGGAGCGGGTAGCACAGATACGCAGTATTTT
d_call: -
j_call: TRBJ2-3
clone_size: -
v_call: TRBV9

cdr3_aa: CASRARLSGANVLTF
cdr3_nt: TGTGCCAGCAGAGCCCGCCTCTCTGGGGCCAACGTCCTGACTTTC
d_call: -
j_call: TRBJ2-6
clone_size: -
v_call: TRBV27

cdr3_aa: CASSYSDGQETQYF
cdr3_nt: TGTGCCAGCAGTTACTCAGACGGTCAAGAGACCCAGTACTTC
d_call: -
j_call: TRBJ2-5
clone_size: -
v_call: TRBV6-5

cdr3_aa: CSALHAQTQYF
cdr3_nt: TGCAGTGCCCTACATGCTCAGACCCAGTACTTC
d_call: -
j_call: TRBJ2-5
clone_size: -
v_call: TRBV20-1

cdr3_aa: CASSYTSGGETQYF
cdr3_nt: TGTGCCAGCAGTTATACCTCCGGGGGAGAGACCCAGTACTTC
d_call: -
j_call: TRBJ2-5
clone_size: -
v_call: TRBV9

cdr3_aa: CASSIVRGSGNTIYF
cdr3_nt: TGTGCCAGCAGCATCGTACGCGGCTCTGGAAACACCATATATTTT
d_call: -
j_call: TRBJ1-3
clone_size: -
v_call: TRBV7-2

cdr3_aa: CASSATGQNIQYF
cdr3_nt: TGTGCCAGCAGTGCCACGGGTCAAAACATTCAGTACTTC
d_call: -
j_call: TRBJ2-4
clone_size: once
v_call: TRBV2

cdr3_aa: CASSRMGITEAFF
cdr3_nt: TGTGCCAGCAGCCGAATGGGCATCACTGAAGCTTTCTTT
d_call: -
j_call: TRBJ1-1
clone_size: -
v_call: TRBV6-5

cdr3_aa: CASSPTTSETEAFF
cdr3_nt: TGTGCCAGCAGTCCTACAACATCGGAAACTGAAGCTTTCTTT
d_call: -
j_call: TRBJ1-1
clone_size: -
v_call: TRBV6-4

cdr3_aa: CASSPELATDTQYF
cdr3_nt: TGTGCCAGCAGCCCGGAACTAGCGACAGATACGCAGTATTTT
d_call: TRBD2
j_call: TRBJ2-3
clone_size: -
v_call: TRBV5-4

cdr3_aa: CASSLDRTSQQFF
cdr3_nt: TGTGCCAGCAGCTTGGACCGAACCTCCCAGCAGTTCTTC
d_call: -
j_call: TRBJ2-1
clone_size: -
v_call: TRBV5-4

cdr3_aa: CASSVAVTSGSYEQFF
cdr3_nt: TGTGCCAGCAGCGTAGCAGTGACTAGCGGGAGTTATGAGCAGTTCTTC
d_call: TRBD2
j_call: TRBJ2-1
clone_size: -
v_call: TRBV9

cdr3_aa: CASSNRAPRGYEQYF
cdr3_nt: TGTGCCAGCAGTAACCGGGCTCCCCGGGGCTACGAGCAGTACTTC
d_call: -
j_call: TRBJ2-7
clone_size: -
v_call: TRBV6-5

cdr3_aa: CASSYRGGQPQHF
cdr3_nt: TGTGCCAGCAGTTACCGAGGGGGACAGCCCCAGCATTTT
d_call: -
j_call: TRBJ1-5
clone_size: -
v_call: TRBV6-5

cdr3_aa: CASTKWGESEAFF
cdr3_nt: TGTGCCAGTACTAAGTGGGGAGAGTCGGAAGCTTTCTTT
d_call: -
j_call: TRBJ1-1
clone_size: few
v_call: TRBV19

cdr3_aa: CASSLKGPGANVLTF
cdr3_nt: TGTGCCAGCAGCTTAAAGGGTCCTGGGGCCAACGTCCTGACTTTC
d_call: -
j_call: TRBJ2-6
clone_size: -
v_call: TRBV7-2

cdr3_aa: CASSPPGDRVKSPLHF
cdr3_nt: TGTGCCAGCTCACCACCGGGGGACAGGGTAAAATCACCCCTCCACTTT
d_call: TRBD1
j_call: TRBJ1-6
clone_size: -
v_call: TRBV18

cdr3_aa: CASSFQPGTATSTDTQYF
cdr3_nt: TGCGCCAGCAGCTTCCAGCCAGGGACGGCCACAAGCACAGATACGCAGTATTTT
d_call: -
j_call: TRBJ2-3
clone_size: -
v_call: TRBV5-1

cdr3_aa: CASSLQGQGEKLFF
cdr3_nt: TGTGCCAGCAGCCTACAGGGGCAGGGTGAAAAACTGTTTTTT
d_call: TRBD1
j_call: TRBJ1-4
clone_size: -
v_call: TRBV5-4